This entry lists 20 T cell receptor beta chains sequenced from one sample in a study. One entry per CDR3 protein results from TCRdb running MiXCR on the RT-PCR reads. Among 550,000 to 750,000 distinct CDR3 sequences listed, more than 13% were seen once. Sequencing was performed on memory CD4+ T cells from blood. All receptors come from a female donor in good health, serving as a healthy control.

The V and J genes are TRBV4-2 and TRBJ1-2, with D unresolved. Per the germline V gene, CDR1 is LGHNA and CDR2 is YNFKEQ. The CDR3 runs to 15 residues. Trimming shortened V by 0 bases and J by 6 bases, and 14 bases separated the two germline ends. CDR3: CASSQDWVGKDGYTF. The CDR3, as DNA: TGTGCCAGCAGCCAAGATTGGGTGGGGAAGGATGGCTACACCTTC.

The chain employs TRBV18 and TRBJ1-5, with a weak D call TRBD1 (6 bases). The CDR3 has 16 residues. Trimming took 4 bases from V and 7 from J, leaving 20 bases between them. Looked up from germline, CDR1 is KGHSH and CDR2 is LQKENI. CDR3 sequence (DNA): TGTGCCAGCTCACGGGCCGGAGGAGGGGGTAGACAGCCCCAGCATTTT. It specifies CASSRAGGGGRQPQHF.

The genes are TRBV7-2 and TRBJ2-1, with D hard to call. The germline V gene encodes CDR1 SGHTA and CDR2 FQGNSA. The CDR3 is made up of 13 amino acids. V was clipped by 5 bases and J by 15 bases, with 20 bases between them. Here the CDR3 DNA reads TGTGCCAGCAGCCTACCGGGCCCCTGGGCGCCGTTCTTC. Translating it yields CASSLPGPWAPFF.

This clonotype was detected a few times. The rearrangement joins TRBV24-1 to TRBJ2-6; no clear D gene. Germline V gene data show CDR1 as KGHDR and CDR2 as SFDVKD. The CDR3 length is 14 residues. The V gene lost 3 bases and the J gene lost 2 bases, with 4 bases spanning the gap. The CDR3 DNA reads TGTGCCACCAGTGATCCCGCTGGGGCCAACGTCCTGACTTTC. Its translation: CATSDPAGANVLTF.

The chain combines TRBV28 with TRBJ2-2; 8 nucleotides agree with TRBD2. V dropped 6 bases and J dropped 3; count of bases not matched to a gene: 12. Per germline, CDR1 MDHEN and CDR2 SYDVKM. This CDR3 has 17 residues. Here the CDR3 DNA reads TGTGCCAGCAGAGTGCCCTCGGGGGGGGCGGACACCGGGGAGCTGTTTTTT. Translation: CASRVPSGGADTGELFF.

CDR3 amino acids: CSAPDRGGTEAFF. The CDR3, as DNA: TGCAGTGCCCCGGACAGGGGTGGAACTGAAGCTTTCTTT. The rearrangement links TRBV20-1 to TRBJ1-1; 9 bases agree with TRBD1. This CDR3 spans 13 amino acids. The germline CDR1 and CDR2 sequences are DFQATT and SNEGSKA (reference sequence). V shed 6 bases and J 5 bases; nucleotides not matched to a gene: 7.

In its sample, this clonotype was seen many times. The rearrangement joins TRBV12-3 or TRBV12-4 to TRBJ2-1; no clear D. This CDR3 contains 15 residues. Trimming took off 6 bases at V and 0 bases at J, with 12 bases between the two ends. CDR3 DNA: TGTGCCAGCAGCCCCGTCCTGAACTCCTACAATGAGCAGTTCTTC. This gives the protein CASSPVLNSYNEQFF.

This clonotype was seen only a few times. V is TRBV11-3 and J is TRBJ2-1; D unclear. The V and J ends lost 1 base and 6 bases respectively, with 13 bases between them. The length of the CDR3 is 15 residues. CDR1 and CDR2 from the germline V gene are SGHNT and YENEEA. In nucleotides, the CDR3 is TGTGCCAGCAGCTTAGGCCCCCAGGATTTCAATGAGCAGTTCTTC. It encodes CASSLGPQDFNEQFF. The whole variable domain, remainder taken from reference TRBV11-3 and TRBJ2-1, is EAGVVQSPRYKIIEKKQPVAFWCNPISGHNTLYWYLQNLGQGPELLIRYENEEAVDDSQLPKDRFSAERLKGVDSTLKIQPAELGDSAVYLCASSLGPQDFNEQFFGPGTRLTVL.

This clonotype showed up many times. This chain connects TRBV29-1 to TRBJ2-3; no clear D. There are 11 residues in the CDR3. V was pared by 3 bases and J by 5 bases, with 6 bases between. In germline, CDR1 is SQVTM, CDR2 ANQGSEA. In DNA, the CDR3 is TGCAGCGTTGATTCGGGAGATACGCAGTATTTT. Residues: CSVDSGDTQYF.

This clonotype came up many times. The chain carries TRBV29-1 and TRBJ1-1, with D unclear. V was trimmed by 5 bases and J by 4 bases, leaving 14 bases between them. Per the germline V gene, CDR1 is SQVTM and CDR2 is ANQGSEA. CDR3 length: 13 amino acids. CDR3: CSVMSGPGTEAFF. The CDR3 bases are TGCAGCGTTATGTCTGGCCCGGGCACTGAAGCTTTCTTT.

Many counts were recorded for this clonotype. V gene TRBV20-1 combines with J gene TRBJ2-1; TRBD2 matches 7 bases. The V and J ends lost 5 bases and 7 bases, in that order; junction bases with no gene match: 11. This CDR3 is 14 amino acids long. The germline CDR1 and CDR2 sequences are DFQATT and SNEGSKA (reference sequence). The DNA for the CDR3 is TGCAGTGCTCCCCCGGGCGGGAGTTCTAATGAGCAGTTCTTC. It translates to CSAPPGGSSNEQFF.

The CDR3 DNA is TGTGCCAGCAGCCTTAATCCGGGACAGGGATGGGATTCACCCCTCCACTTT. Translating gives CASSLNPGQGWDSPLHF. The chain couples TRBV6-6 to TRBJ1-6, with 9 bases that match TRBD1. The J segment lost 8 bases and the V segment lost 6 bases, leaving 14 bases of the junction unmatched. Germline assignment: CDR1 MNHNY and CDR2 SVGAGI (reference sequence). The CDR3 sequence is 17 residues long.

J is TRBJ1-1 and V is TRBV9, with D hard to call. V was clipped by 0 bases and J by 2 bases, with 11 bases between them. CDR1 and CDR2 (germline): SGDLS, YYNGEE. The CDR3 length is 15 residues. In DNA form, the CDR3 reads TGTGCCAGCAGCGTAGGAGGTAGGATAAACACTGAAGCTTTCTTT. Protein product: CASSVGGRINTEAFF. Combining the CDR3 with reference TRBV9 and TRBJ1-1 gives the whole variable domain DSGVTQTPKHLITATGQRVTLRCSPRSGDLSVYWYQQSLDQGLQFLIQYYNGEERAKGNILERFSAQQFPDLHSELNLSSLELGDSALYFCASSVGGRINTEAFFGQGTRLTVV.

This clonotype came up a few times. The rearrangement links TRBV12-5 to TRBJ2-2, with no clear D. The V gene lost 6 bases and the J gene lost 4 bases, with 9 bases spanning the gap. There are 13 residues in the CDR3. Germline assignment: CDR1 LGHNT and CDR2 FRNRAP. The chain's CDR3 is CASGGGSTGELFF. CDR3 DNA: TGTGCTAGTGGAGGCGGAAGCACCGGGGAGCTGTTTTTT.

This clonotype has ten or more counts. J is TRBJ1-4 and V is TRBV5-5; D unresolved. With 3 bases removed from V and 8 bases from J, the gap between germline ends came to 17 bases. Per germline, CDR1 SGHKS and CDR2 YYEKEE (reference sequence). This CDR3 has 15 residues. The CDR3 DNA is TGTGCCAGCAGCTCGGCCGGGAATTTGGAGGAAAAACTGTTTTTT. It yields the protein CASSSAGNLEEKLFF. Full variable domain (remainder filled in from reference TRBV5-5 and TRBJ1-4): DAGVTQSPTHLIKTRGQQVTLRCSPISGHKSVSWYQQVLGQGPQFIFQYYEKEERGRGNFPDRFSARQFPNYSSELNVNALLLGDSALYLCASSSAGNLEEKLFFGSGTQLSVL.

In this sample, this clonotype turned up a few times. In nucleotides, the CDR3 is TGCAGTGCTAGAGATAGCCAGACCTATCAGCCCCAGCATTTT. Amino acid sequence: CSARDSQTYQPQHF. V and J are TRBV20-1 and TRBJ1-5; D remains ambiguous. The CDR3 spans 14 residues. V lost 0 bases and J 5 bases, leaving 11 bases between the germline ends. CDR1 and CDR2 (germline): DFQATT, SNEGSKA (reference sequence).

This clonotype was observed a handful of times. This chain connects TRBV9 to TRBJ2-1; 8 nucleotides match TRBD1. The CDR3 contains 18 residues. V was clipped by 0 bases and J by 0 bases; unmatched bases: 8. Germline V gene data show CDR1 as SGDLS and CDR2 as YYNGEE. CDR3 residues: CASSVAGRQGSSYNEQFF. CDR3 in DNA: TGTGCCAGCAGCGTAGCCGGGAGACAGGGGAGCTCCTACAATGAGCAGTTCTTC.

The gene calls are TRBV20-1 and TRBJ1-1, with 7 bases identical to TRBD1. Germline assignment: CDR1 DFQATT and CDR2 SNEGSKA (reference sequence). CDR3 size: 14 residues. Germline trimming cut 5 bases from V and 4 bases from J; bases unmatched to any gene: 10. The CDR3: CSALGGVEGTEAFF. Written as DNA, the CDR3 is TGCAGTGCTCTAGGGGGCGTTGAGGGCACTGAAGCTTTCTTT.

This clonotype came up many times. This sequence joins TRBV6-5 and TRBJ2-2, with D possibly being TRBD2 (6 bases). The germline V gene encodes CDR1 MNHEY and CDR2 SVGAGI. The V end was cut by 10 bases, the J end by 4 bases, with 22 bases between. CDR3 size: 16 residues. CDR3 coding DNA: TGTGCCACCCTCCGACTAGTCGGCCCTCGCACCGGGGAGCTGTTTTTT. As protein: CATLRLVGPRTGELFF.

The sample holds a few counts of this clonotype. The J gene is TRBJ1-1, the V gene TRBV7-2; D is uncertain. This CDR3 has 14 amino acids. V shed 2 bases and J shed 0 bases, with 7 bases lying between them. From germline, CDR1 is SGHTA and CDR2 FQGNSA. The CDR3 nucleotides are TGTGCCAGCAGCTTACTAGGTATGAACACTGAAGCTTTCTTT. Protein: CASSLLGMNTEAFF.